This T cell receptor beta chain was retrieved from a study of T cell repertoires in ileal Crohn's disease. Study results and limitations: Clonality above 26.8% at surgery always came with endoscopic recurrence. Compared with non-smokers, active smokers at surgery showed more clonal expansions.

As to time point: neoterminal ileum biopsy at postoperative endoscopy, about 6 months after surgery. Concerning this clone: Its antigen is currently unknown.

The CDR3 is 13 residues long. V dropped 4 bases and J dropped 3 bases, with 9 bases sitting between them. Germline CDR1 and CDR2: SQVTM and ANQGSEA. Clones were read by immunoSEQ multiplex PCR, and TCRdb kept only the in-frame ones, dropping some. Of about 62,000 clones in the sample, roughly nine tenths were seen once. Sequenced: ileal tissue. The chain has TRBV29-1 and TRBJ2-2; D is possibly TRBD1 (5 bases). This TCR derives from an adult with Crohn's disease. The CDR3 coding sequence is TGCAGCGTTGTAAAACAGGACACCGGGGAGCTGTTTTTT. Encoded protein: CSVVKQDTGELFF.